The 22 T cell receptor beta chains below all came from one sample that was sequenced in a study of blood T cell repertoires in COVID-19. Measured with immunoSEQ multiplex PCR; TCRdb has only the in-frame clones, and not every one. Counted here are hundreds of thousands of clones, roughly nine tenths occurring once; the ten biggest clones make up roughly 1%. The source material was PBMCs or T cells enriched from blood (not recorded which). The source is a man younger than 35 who had recovered from COVID-19.

This clone has a single count. CDR3 in amino acids: CASSLYPFNEQFF. The CDR3 nucleotides read TGTGCCAGCAGCTTGTATCCTTTTAATGAGCAGTTCTTC. V and J are TRBV7-3 and TRBJ2-1, with unresolved D. The germline CDR1 and CDR2 sequences are SGHTA and FQGTGA. The CDR3 consists of 13 residues. V lost 3 bases to trimming and J lost 7 bases, with 10 bases between them.

The V call is TRBV28, the J call TRBJ2-5; 7 nucleotides align to TRBD1. Trimming took 2 bases from V and 5 from J; bases not matched to a gene: 14. The CDR3 covers 17 residues. Germline V gene data show CDR1 as MDHEN and CDR2 as SYDVKM. CDR3 in DNA: TGTGCCAGCAGTTTAGGCTCAACAGGGGCGATCGGGGAGACCCAGTACTTC. This codes for CASSLGSTGAIGETQYF.

The rearrangement links TRBV9 to TRBJ2-3, with 9 bases identical to TRBD2. CDR1 SGDLS and CDR2 YYNGEE come from the germline V gene. This CDR3 is built from 16 residues. Trimming at V came to 1 base and at J to 3 bases, leaving 6 bases not matched to a gene. CDR3 loop: CASSVYAGGLTDTQYF. The DNA of the CDR3 is TGTGCCAGCAGCGTATATGCGGGAGGGTTGACAGATACGCAGTATTTT.

This clone was observed a few times. The CDR3 is CASRPNRGSQPQHF. The CDR3 DNA follows: TGTGCCAGCAGACCAAACAGGGGGTCTCAGCCCCAGCATTTT. The rearrangement links TRBV28 to TRBJ1-5; 8 bases agree with TRBD1. The ends lost 6 bases at V and 6 bases at J; junction bases unmatched: 7. In germline, CDR1 is MDHEN, CDR2 SYDVKM. The CDR3 is made up of 14 amino acids.

This clone has a single count. Written as DNA, the CDR3 is TGTGCCAGCAGTTTATCGTTTGAGTATAATCAGCCCCAGCATTTT. Translation gives CASSLSFEYNQPQHF. The chain has TRBV27 and TRBJ1-5; D unclear. V was cut by 0 bases and J by 4 bases, with 10 bases left in between. CDR1 and CDR2 from the germline V gene are MNHEY and SMNVEV (reference sequence). CDR3 length: 15 residues.

The chain combines TRBV3-1 (or the pseudogene TRBV3-2) with TRBJ2-7; D ambiguous. Germline V gene data show CDR1 as LGHDT and CDR2 as YNNKEL (reference sequence). This CDR3 contains 15 residues. The V end was cut by 2 bases, the J end by 1 base, with 12 bases between. The CDR3 DNA is TGTGCCAGCAGCCAATCCCGCGGCCTATCCTACGAGCAGTACTTC. Amino acids: CASSQSRGLSYEQYF.

The chain links TRBV3-1 (or the pseudogene TRBV3-2) to TRBJ2-7; 7 bases align to TRBD2. The length of the CDR3 is 15 residues. Germline V gives CDR1 LGHDT, CDR2 YNNKEL (reference sequence). V shed 4 bases and J 3 bases; nucleotides not matched to a gene: 9. DNA of the CDR3: TGTGCCAGCAGCCTCAGCGGGGCAGGGAGCTACGAGCAGTACTTC. Its translation: CASSLSGAGSYEQYF.

This chain joins TRBV2 and TRBJ2-3; 7 nucleotides match TRBD1. The CDR3 extends over 12 amino acids. V trimming: 9 bases; J trimming: 5 bases; junction bases outside the gene matches: 5. Germline V lookup: CDR1 SNHLY, CDR2 FYNNEI. CDR3 protein: CASTGDVDTQYF. Written as DNA, the CDR3 is TGTGCCAGTACAGGGGATGTAGATACGCAGTATTTT.

The chain couples TRBV19 to TRBJ1-1, with 8 bases lining up with TRBD1. Germline-derived CDR1 and CDR2 are LNHDA and SQIVND (reference sequence). V dropped 4 bases and J dropped 4; count of bases not matched to a gene: 5. The CDR3 totals 14 residues. CDR3 coding DNA: TGTGCCAGTAGTACTACCGACAGGGGCACTGAAGCTTTCTTT. This encodes CASSTTDRGTEAFF.

The chain uses TRBV18 and TRBJ1-2, with a weak D call TRBD1 (6 bases). Trimming shortened V by 3 bases and J by 8 bases, and 19 bases separated the two germline ends. The germline V gene encodes CDR1 KGHSH and CDR2 LQKENI. This CDR3 comprises 15 residues. CDR3 DNA sequence: TGTGCCAGCTCACCGGGGGCAGGTCGAACTGCGGGCTACACCTTC. Protein: CASSPGAGRTAGYTF.

The chain joins TRBV6-5 to TRBJ1-3; perhaps TRBD1 as D (6 bases). CDR1 is MNHEY and CDR2 is SVGAGI in the germline V gene. Trimming stripped 5 bases from V and 5 bases from J, with 10 bases between. The CDR3 consists of 13 residues. The CDR3, as DNA: TGTGCCAGCAGTCGGACAGAGAGAAACACCATATATTTT. It is translated as CASSRTERNTIYF.

The genes are TRBV4-1 and TRBJ1-1; 7 bases are a match to TRBD1. J was trimmed by 1 base and V by 2 bases; bases with no gene match: 10. CDR1 is MGHRA and CDR2 is YSYEKL in the germline V gene. The CDR3 runs to 17 residues. In DNA form, the CDR3 reads TGCGCCAGCAGCCAACAAATAACAGGGGCGTCGAACACTGAAGCTTTCTTT. This encodes CASSQQITGASNTEAFF.

V gene TRBV6-7 combines with J gene TRBJ2-2, with D perhaps TRBD2 (6 bases). TRBV6-7 is identified as an open reading frame with a role that is uncertain. CDR3 length equals 16 residues. The V gene lost 7 bases and the J gene lost 4 bases, with 19 bases spanning the gap. The DNA for the CDR3 is TGTGCCAGCACTACCGGGCCCGACGGGAGCACCGGGGAGCTGTTTTTT. It yields the protein CASTTGPDGSTGELFF.

This clone occurred once. The chain couples TRBV28 to TRBJ2-1; TRBD2 is a possible D gene (7 bases). With 2 bases removed from V and 3 bases from J, the gap between germline ends came to 20 bases. Germline CDR1 and CDR2: MDHEN and SYDVKM. The CDR3 spans 18 residues. The CDR3 spells CASSLPLGGRGVYNEQFF. DNA for the CDR3: TGTGCCAGCAGTTTACCCCTCGGGGGGCGAGGGGTCTACAATGAGCAGTTCTTC.

The genes are TRBV11-2 and TRBJ2-2; D is uncertain. The germline CDR1 and CDR2 sequences are SGHAT and FQNNGV. Trimming removed 1 base from V and 7 bases from J, with 7 bases in between. The CDR3 extends over 13 amino acids. CDR3 amino acids: CASSLALYGELFF. The CDR3 region has the DNA TGTGCCAGCAGCTTAGCGCTCTACGGGGAGCTGTTTTTT.

This clone was picked up a small number of times. J is TRBJ1-2 and V is TRBV3-1 (or the pseudogene TRBV3-2); tentatively, D is TRBD1 (6 bases). Trimming removed 4 bases at V and 2 bases at J, with 8 bases between. CDR1 LGHDT and CDR2 YNNKEL come from the germline V gene (reference sequence). This CDR3 contains 13 residues. The CDR3 loop reads CASSPRGNYGYTF. DNA for the CDR3: TGTGCCAGCAGCCCCAGGGGAAACTATGGCTACACCTTC.

J is TRBJ1-1 and V is TRBV18; TRBD1 is a possible D gene (6 bases). CDR3 length: 13 amino acids. CDR1 and CDR2 from the germline V gene are KGHSH and LQKENI. V was clipped by 10 bases and J by 1 base, with 13 bases between them. In DNA, the CDR3 is TGTGCCACCCTCGGGGGGCAGAACACTGAAGCTTTCTTT. Residues: CATLGGQNTEAFF.

The chain is built from TRBV19 and TRBJ2-1, with 13 nucleotides matching TRBD2. Germline V gene sequence: CDR1 LNHDA, CDR2 SQIVND (reference sequence). CDR3 size: 15 residues. Trimming at V came to 4 bases and at J to 14 bases, leaving 11 bases not matched to a gene. Here the CDR3 DNA reads TGTGCCAGTAGTACCACCTGGACTAGCGGGGGAGGAAAGTTCTTC. This gives the protein CASSTTWTSGGGKFF.

The CDR3 spells CASSFSGTHYNEQFF. The CDR3 bases are TGCGCCAGCAGCTTTAGCGGGACACACTACAATGAGCAGTTCTTC. The chain uses TRBV5-1 and TRBJ2-1, with TRBD2 matching 8 bases. This CDR3 contains 15 residues. CDR1 SGHRS and CDR2 YFSETQ come from the germline V gene. After removal of 2 bases from V and 3 bases from J, the junction contained 4 bases not matched to a gene. Using reference TRBV5-1 and TRBJ2-1 for the parts outside the CDR3, the full variable domain is KAGVTQTPRYLIKTRGQQVTLSCSPISGHRSVSWYQQTPGQGLQFLFEYFSETQRNKGNFPGRFSGRQFSNSRSEMNVSTLELGDSALYLCASSFSGTHYNEQFFGPGTRLTVL.

The chain uses TRBV28 and TRBJ2-1, with a possible D match to TRBD1 (5 bases). Per germline, CDR1 MDHEN and CDR2 SYDVKM. This CDR3 has 16 residues. The ends were cut back, 5 bases at V and 7 bases at J, with 21 bases in the middle. This CDR3 is CASSDRQFKVPNEQFF. As DNA, the CDR3 is TGTGCCAGCAGTGATAGACAGTTTAAAGTCCCAAATGAGCAGTTCTTC.

This chain connects TRBV5-4 to TRBJ1-2; D uncertain. This CDR3 has 13 amino acids. Trimming took off 1 base at V and 1 base at J, with 5 bases between the two ends. Germline CDR1 SGHNT, CDR2 YYREEE (reference sequence). In DNA, the CDR3 is TGTGCCAGCAGCTTGATCAGTAACTATGGCTACACCTTC. Translated, it gives CASSLISNYGYTF.

The chain is built from TRBV19 and TRBJ1-5; no firm D call. CDR3 length: 15 amino acids. Germline V gene sequence: CDR1 LNHDA, CDR2 SQIVND (reference sequence). V lost 2 bases, J lost 0 bases, and 8 bases lay in between. CDR3: CASSISGFSNQPQHF. CDR3 in DNA: TGTGCCAGTAGTATATCGGGGTTTAGCAATCAGCCCCAGCATTTT.